This T cell receptor beta chain was sequenced during a study of breast tumors, draining lymph nodes, adjacent tissues. Findings and caveats of the study: Luminal-like breast cancer showed significantly greater tumor-nontumor repertoire similarity than basal-like breast cancer did.

Axillary draining lymph nodes of breast cancer patients supplied the node samples. There are 15 residues in the CDR3. The V end was cut by 1 base, the J end by 6 bases, with 12 bases between. Germline-derived CDR1 and CDR2 are MGHRA and YSYEKL. TCRdb fed the multiplex PCR reads into MiXCR, producing one record per CDR3 protein. The sample lists some 130,000 distinct CDR3 sequences; just under 20% were seen once. This clonotype was detected many times. The antigen remains unidentified. The sequence was collected from a female donor with breast cancer. Some clones in this sample may be carry-over from other donors' samples. Source material: axillary lymph node tissue. This chain links TRBV4-1 with TRBJ2-2; D call uncertain. The CDR3 sequence: CASSQGQVKAGELFF. CDR3 bases: TGCGCCAGCAGCCAAGGGCAGGTAAAGGCCGGGGAGCTGTTTTTT.